These 7 T cell receptor beta chains share one sample of origin, sequenced in a study of cytomegalovirus exposure and HLA in healthy donors. Researchers ran the PCR with 60 Vbeta and 13 Jbeta primers. Sequencing used immunoSEQ multiplex PCR; TCRdb keeps in-frame clones, though not all of them. The sample includes 150,000 to 200,000 clones, approximately 84% of them seen just once. Sequenced sample: PBMCs. The receptors stem from a boy between 5 and 17 years old in good health and CMV-seronegative.

The CDR3 DNA reads TGCAGCGTTGAGACGGGGACACTCATGGTAGGTAGCGGGAGTTCCAATGAGCAGTTCTTC. Translating it yields CSVETGTLMVGSGSSNEQFF. This chain connects TRBV29-1 to TRBJ2-1, with 9 bases identical to TRBD2. The V segment lost 3 bases and the J segment 6 bases; nucleotides outside the gene matches: 24. CDR1 and CDR2 from the germline V gene are SQVTM and ANQGSEA. The CDR3 runs 20 residues.

The V and J genes are TRBV28 and TRBJ2-7, with TRBD1 identical over 8 bases. Per germline, CDR1 MDHEN and CDR2 SYDVKM. Unmatched junction bases numbered 11, after V lost 3 bases and J lost 4 bases. CDR3 length equals 16 residues. CDR3 loop: CASSLNAGTGEYEQYF. CDR3 in DNA: TGTGCCAGCAGTTTGAATGCGGGGACAGGCGAATACGAGCAGTACTTC.

The chain joins TRBV7-6 to TRBJ2-4; 7 bases align to TRBD2. The CDR3 has 15 amino acids. Per the germline V gene, CDR1 is SGHVS and CDR2 is FNYEAQ. V lost 1 base and J lost 7; bases outside the gene matches: 7. In DNA, the CDR3 is TGTGCCAGCAGCTTAGACTCAGGCGGGGGTAACATTCAGTACTTC. Amino acid sequence: CASSLDSGGGNIQYF.

V gene TRBV5-4 combines with J gene TRBJ2-7, with D maybe TRBD2 (6 bases). The ends were cut back, 4 bases at V and 10 bases at J, with 18 bases in the middle. This CDR3 contains 13 residues. Germline V gene lookup returns CDR1 SGHNT and CDR2 YYREEE (reference sequence). CDR3 coding DNA: TGTGCCAGCAGCGACGGGACTCTACCCTTTCAGTACTTC. Amino acids: CASSDGTLPFQYF.

In this sample, this clone turned up a few times. The chain uses TRBV2 and TRBJ2-5; no definite D call. This CDR3 is built from 12 residues. The V gene lost 6 bases and the J gene lost 0 bases, with 5 bases spanning the gap. Germline CDR1 SNHLY, CDR2 FYNNEI. For the CDR3, the DNA is TGTGCCAGCAGACTGTACCAAGAGACCCAGTACTTC. It encodes CASRLYQETQYF. The full variable domain, its missing parts supplied by reference TRBV2 and TRBJ2-5, is EPEVTQTPSHQVTQMGQEVILRCVPISNHLYFYWYRQILGQKVEFLVSFYNNEISEKSEIFDDQFSVERPDGSNFTLKIRSTKLEDSAMYFCASRLYQETQYFGPGTRLLVL.

This clone has only a few counts. This chain joins TRBV4-3 and TRBJ1-1; D is unresolved. The CDR3 is 13 residues long. The V and J ends lost 4 bases and 5 bases respectively, with 11 bases between them. CDR1 is LGHNA, CDR2 YSLEER, per germline. CDR3 sequence (DNA): TGCGCCAGCAGCCCAGGAGGTAGGACTGAAGCTTTCTTT. Its translation is CASSPGGRTEAFF.

The rearrangement uses TRBV30 and TRBJ1-1, with a possible D match to TRBD1 (5 bases). Trimming took 4 bases from V and 2 from J, leaving 8 bases between them. Germline lookup yields CDR1 GTSNPN and CDR2 SVGIG (reference sequence). The CDR3 length is 12 residues. The DNA for the CDR3 is TGTGCCTGGAAGGGGCAAAACACTGAAGCTTTCTTT. This gives the protein CAWKGQNTEAFF. Full variable domain (remainder filled in from reference TRBV30 and TRBJ1-1): SQTIHQWPATLVQPVGSPLSLECTVEGTSNPNLYWYRQAAGRGLQLLFYSVGIGQISSEVPQNLSASRPQDRQFILSSKKLLLSDSGFYLCAWKGQNTEAFFGQGTRLTVV.